What follows describes a single TCR beta chain. One end of the junction varies from germline; a read error may be responsible. The CDR3 has 15 residues. The germline V gene has CDR1 SGHRS and CDR2 YFSETQ. This entry comes from a study of cytomegalovirus exposure and HLA in healthy donors. Study overall: Counted in an early data release were 85 million or so unique TCRs from HLA-typed donors.

With 60 Vbeta and 13 Jbeta primers, the PCR was carried out. Measured with immunoSEQ multiplex PCR; TCRdb has only the in-frame clones, and not every one. The sample records approximately 90,000 clones, 76% being singletons. V usage is TRBV5-1 and J usage is TRBJ1-1; TRBD1 might be the D (6 bases). The TCR sequence derives from a male donor in good health and CMV-seronegative. The specimen sequenced was PBMCs. For the CDR3, the DNA is TGCGCCAGCAGCTTGGATCCAGGGGTGAAGACTGAAGCTTTCTTT. Its translation is CASSLDPGVKTEAFF.